This T cell receptor beta chain came from a study of somatic mutations in cytotoxic T cells in rheumatoid arthritis (dated by TCRdb to about 2017). Broadly, across the study: Patient peripheral blood (30 ml EDTA) was drawn right after diagnosis and before any treatment started. Median age was essentially the same in the patient group and the control group. A FACSAria II or Sony SH800 was used to flow-sort some V beta antibody-stained T-cell populations at nearly 100% purity, and TCRB sequencing was also done on sorted V beta1+ cells. For roughly 63 rheumatoid arthritis patients and 15 to 25 healthy controls, TCRB deep sequencing was carried out. The study asked whether expanded CD8+ T-cell clones in newly diagnosed, untreated rheumatoid arthritis carry somatic mutations, and used TCRB deep sequencing to characterize clonality. What the authors observed across the whole study: CD8+ T-cell clonality in rheumatoid arthritis patients was not significantly different from that in age-matched healthy controls. No adjustment for multiple comparisons was made for the slight TRBV07 underrepresentation in patients. In about an eighth of the roughly 65 patients the largest CD8+ clone exceeded 20% of CD8+ cells, and several identical CD8+ TCRB sequences were shared between blood and synovial fluid. CD8+ clonality increased with age in patients (Spearman r of about 0.49) but not in healthy controls. It was unknown which antigens the expanded CD8+ clones targeted, and their absence from virus-specific databases did not exclude viral specificity.

As for this clone: Its antigen has not been determined. No much larger clonotype is one base removed from it; base qualities were not supplied.

For this chain, trimming is 5 bases at the V end and 1 base at the J end, and the number of junction bases without a gene match is 14. Its CDR3 holds 19 amino acids, cysteine through phenylalanine. Only the CDR3 part of the read is kept: 57 bases, read in frame from the first base. CDR1 and CDR2 were assigned from the germline V gene as SGHAT and FQNNGV. Genomic DNA underwent TCRB CDR3 sequencing using the immunoSEQ assay. For the original study's pipeline: Published virus-specific TCRB sequences were compared with patient CD8+ clones larger than 1%, and only a few matches were found. The analyses included only productive TCRB rearrangements. Clonality was expressed as a Shannon entropy-based productive clonality index, with each clone defined by a unique TCRB CDR3 sequence. Repertoire overlap for a pair of samples was computed from each clone's template counts relative to total templates per sample. Flow cytometry-measured V-gene usage correlated with V-gene usage from TCRB sequencing, with a Spearman r of 0.61. In its TCRdb copy, this immuneACCESS table keeps in-frame sequences only and misses some clones. Where compared with another copy, unresolved V genes explain less than half of these, and the others have no known cause. That table is the source of V, J and clone size, and D and trimming were worked out from the DNA. The sample table shows about 10,000 clones, and 75% to 90% are seen once. 1.1% of the sample goes to the ten largest clones.

On an AutoMACS, CD4+ and CD8+ cells were isolated via positive magnetic bead selection, and their purity was verified by flow cytometry. Ficoll-Paque PLUS density gradient separation was used to isolate peripheral blood mononuclear cells. Nucleospin Tissue or Tissue XS kits were used to extract DNA from CD4-enriched, CD8-enriched or PBMC samples, and a Qubit 2.0 fluorometer was used for quantification. The receptor was derived from a woman aged 18 to 35 with rheumatoid arthritis. The chain employs TRBV11-2 and TRBJ2-5; 12 bases in the junction line up with TRBD2. Source material: CD4+ T cells sorted from blood. At the DNA level, the sequence is TGTGCCAGCAGCCGGAGATCAATCGGGACTAGCGGGCTCCAAGAGACCCAGTACTTC. This translates into CASSRRSIGTSGLQETQYF.